The clone carrying this T cell receptor beta chain was counted many times. Antigen: not known. This specimen comes from a study of T cells in Graves' hyperthyroidism and ophthalmopathy. General study results and limits: Peripheral blood also featured most of the thyroid clonotypes expanded above 0.001.

V lost 3 bases to trimming and J lost 5 bases, with 16 bases between them. The V gene's germline CDR1 is DFQATT and CDR2 SNEGSKA (reference sequence). CDR3 size: 14 residues. An approximately 10 ml volume of fresh peripheral blood provided the PBMCs. The investigators amplified TCR beta CDR3 regions from RNA transcripts. First-round RT-PCR with HTBI primers amplified the TCR CDR3 region. TCRdb called the multiplex PCR reads again in MiXCR, with one record for every CDR3 protein. The sample holds 30,000 to 35,000 distinct CDR3 sequences, about 52% seen once. This TCR derives from a woman aged 40 to 50 with Graves' ophthalmopathy. Sequences were obtained from blood. This chain joins TRBV20-1 and TRBJ2-5; no firm D call. The CDR3 DNA sequence: TGCAGTGCTAGGAGAGGCCTATCGAGGGAGACCCAGTACTTC. Protein sequence: CSARRGLSRETQYF.